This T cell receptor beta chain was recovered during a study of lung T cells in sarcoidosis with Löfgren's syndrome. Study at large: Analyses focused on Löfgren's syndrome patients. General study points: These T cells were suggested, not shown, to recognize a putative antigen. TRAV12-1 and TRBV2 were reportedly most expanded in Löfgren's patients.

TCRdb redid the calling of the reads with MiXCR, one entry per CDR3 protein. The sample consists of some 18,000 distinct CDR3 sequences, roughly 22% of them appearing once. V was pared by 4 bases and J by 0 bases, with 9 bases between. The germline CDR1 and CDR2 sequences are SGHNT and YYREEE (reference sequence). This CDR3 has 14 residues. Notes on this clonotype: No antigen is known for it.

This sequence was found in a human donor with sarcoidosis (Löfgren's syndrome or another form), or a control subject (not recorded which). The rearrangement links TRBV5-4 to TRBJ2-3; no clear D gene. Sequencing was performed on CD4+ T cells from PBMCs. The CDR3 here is CASSQEYSTDTQYF. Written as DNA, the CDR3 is TGTGCCAGCAGCCAAGAATATAGCACAGATACGCAGTATTTT.